The following is a TCR beta chain sequence with its context. The sample belongs to a study of blood T cells in healthy people across ages. The second PCR ran about 6 to 11 cycles with a sample-barcoded 5' primer and J-beta primers. From the 5' RACE reads, TCRdb called clonotypes with MiXCR, one entry per CDR3 protein. This table holds some 800,000 distinct CDR3 sequences, approximately 25% found once. With 1 base clipped from V and 2 bases from J, the junction kept 7 bases outside the gene matches. The CDR3 contains 16 residues. Germline V lookup: CDR1 SGHTA, CDR2 FQGNSA. These data also formed part of another study, on T cells of mothers and their children.

This clonotype was sampled from a boy younger than 18 in good health. The V call is TRBV7-2, the J call TRBJ1-2; 7 bases line up with TRBD1. Sequencing input: blood. The CDR3 DNA is TGTGCCAGCAGCTTAGGTGGGACGACAGGGAACTATGGCTACACCTTC. Protein: CASSLGGTTGNYGYTF.